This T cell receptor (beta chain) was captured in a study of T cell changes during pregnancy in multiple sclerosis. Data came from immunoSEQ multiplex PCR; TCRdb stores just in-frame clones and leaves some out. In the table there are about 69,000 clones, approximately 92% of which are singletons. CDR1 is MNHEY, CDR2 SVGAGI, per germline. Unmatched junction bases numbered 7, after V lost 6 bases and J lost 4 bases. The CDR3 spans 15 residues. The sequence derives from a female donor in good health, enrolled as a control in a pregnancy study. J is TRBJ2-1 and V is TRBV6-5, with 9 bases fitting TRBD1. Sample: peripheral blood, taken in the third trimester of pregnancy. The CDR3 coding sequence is TGTGCCAGCAGCGTTTCCGGGACAGGGTACAATGAGCAGTTCTTC. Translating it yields CASSVSGTGYNEQFF.